Below are 32 T cell receptor beta chains sequenced from a single sample in a study of shared clonotypes between healthy human individuals. Generated by immunoSEQ multiplex PCR, the TCRdb table keeps only in-frame clones and is missing some. The table includes about 980,000 clones, about three quarters detected once. The specimen sequenced was memory CD4+ T cells sorted from blood. Subset in this sample: CD45RA-negative fraction. The receptors here all came from a young man in good health.

V usage is TRBV6-1 and J usage is TRBJ1-4; maybe TRBD1 (5 bases). Trimming cost V 2 bases and J 7 bases, with 14 bases left between them. Germline CDR1 reads MNHNS; CDR2 reads SASEGT. The CDR3 sequence is 15 residues long. CDR3 sequence reads: CASSEQGGVSEKLFF. For the CDR3, the DNA is TGTGCCAGCAGTGAACAGGGAGGTGTGAGTGAAAAACTGTTTTTT.

The CDR3 protein is CASSSPMGHRTQYF. CDR3 nucleotides: TGTGCCAGCAGCTCACCTATGGGCCACCGGACCCAGTACTTC. The V and J genes are TRBV7-2 and TRBJ2-5; D call uncertain. Germline CDR1 is SGHTA and CDR2 is FQGNSA. The length of the CDR3 is 14 residues. V lost 4 bases and J lost 7, with 16 bases in between.

V is TRBV6-7 and J is TRBJ2-6; D is possibly TRBD1 (5 bases). TRBV6-7 is labeled an ORF, and its function is uncertain. V was trimmed by 0 bases and J by 2 bases, leaving 17 bases between them. CDR3 length equals 19 residues. The CDR3 nucleotides are TGTGCCAGCAGTTACTCGTCTGCCTTTTCAGGGACTGGGGCCAACGTCCTGACTTTC. It codes for CASSYSSAFSGTGANVLTF.

J is TRBJ2-3 and V is TRBV7-2; D not certain. Germline V gene data show CDR1 as SGHTA and CDR2 as FQGNSA. The CDR3 totals 14 residues. With 5 bases removed from V and 1 base from J, the gap between germline ends came to 10 bases. CDR3 DNA: TGTGCCAGCAGCCCCGTCTGGGGCACAGATACGCAGTATTTT. This sequence encodes CASSPVWGTDTQYF. The full variable domain, rest sourced from reference TRBV7-2 and TRBJ2-3, is GAGVSQSPSNKVTEKGKDVELRCDPISGHTALYWYRQSLGQGLEFLIYFQGNSAPDKSGLPSDRFSAERTGGSVSTLTIQRTQQEDSAVYLCASSPVWGTDTQYFGPGTRLTVL.

The V and J genes are TRBV5-1 and TRBJ1-3; 10 bases align to TRBD1. V lost 1 base, J lost 2 bases, and 3 bases stayed unmatched. This CDR3 is 16 amino acids long. Germline assignment: CDR1 SGHRS and CDR2 YFSETQ. The CDR3 protein is CASSLSGTGAGNTIYF. The CDR3 region has the DNA TGCGCCAGCAGCTTGAGCGGGACAGGGGCTGGAAACACCATATATTTT.

The chain joins TRBV7-8 to TRBJ1-5, with D possibly being TRBD1 (6 bases). Germline V gene data show CDR1 as SGHVS and CDR2 as FQNEAQ. The V end was cut by 2 bases, the J end by 4 bases, with 15 bases between. The CDR3 extends over 16 amino acids. CDR3 DNA: TGTGCCAGCAGCTTACAAGATAGACAGGCTAATCAGCCCCAGCATTTT. This codes for CASSLQDRQANQPQHF.

Comment on this clone: Other nucleotide sequences in the sample specify the same CDR3. The V and J genes are TRBV2 and TRBJ1-6, with 9 bases identical to TRBD1. Germline values: CDR1 SNHLY, CDR2 FYNNEI. This CDR3 comprises 14 residues. J lost 5 bases, V lost 8 bases, and 4 bases had no gene match. The CDR3: CASARDRDNSPLHF. The DNA for the CDR3 is TGTGCCAGCGCCCGGGACAGGGATAATTCACCCCTCCACTTT.

V gene TRBV19 combines with J gene TRBJ2-1; 8 bases map to TRBD2. The CDR3 is 15 residues long. V trimming: 4 bases; J trimming: 4 bases; junction bases outside the gene matches: 6. The germline CDR1 and CDR2 sequences are LNHDA and SQIVND (reference sequence). CDR3 protein: CASSKGTRTYNEQFF. Here the CDR3 DNA reads TGTGCCAGTAGTAAAGGGACTAGGACTTACAATGAGCAGTTCTTC.

This clone came up a few times. The gene calls are TRBV15 and TRBJ2-5, with 7 bases that match TRBD2. The V gene end was trimmed by 1 base and the J gene end by 5 bases; junction bases not matched to a gene: 19. The CDR3 has 19 residues. Germline assignment: CDR1 LNHNV and CDR2 YYDKDF (reference sequence). The CDR3: CATSRASTKGREERETQYF. The CDR3 DNA is TGTGCCACCAGCAGAGCCTCAACGAAGGGGAGGGAGGAACGGGAGACCCAGTACTTC.

This clone was seen a handful of times. The genes are TRBV2 and TRBJ1-6; D is ambiguous. The CDR3 is 13 residues long. Germline V CDR1 and CDR2: SNHLY, FYNNEI. V was shortened by 4 bases and J by 5 bases, with 6 bases between the two germline ends. CDR3 protein: CASSVHNNSPLHF. The CDR3 DNA reads as TGTGCCAGCAGTGTACACAATAATTCACCCCTCCACTTT.

This chain connects TRBV5-1 to TRBJ2-7; D is tentatively TRBD1 or TRBD2 (5 bases each). The germline CDR1 and CDR2 sequences are SGHRS and YFSETQ. V was cut by 2 bases and J by 7 bases, with 10 bases left in between. This CDR3 spans 12 amino acids. CDR3 DNA sequence: TGCGCCAGCAGCTTCGGGGCCGGGGAGCAGTACTTC. Translated, it gives CASSFGAGEQYF.

Only one count was recorded for this clone. A read error may account for a junction end that differs from germline. The rearrangement links TRBV11-3 to TRBJ2-7; D is unresolved. The CDR3 has 14 amino acids. The germline gives CDR1 SGHNT, CDR2 YENEEA. The CDR3 protein is CASSLVGSSNEQYF. DNA for the CDR3: TGTGCCAGCAGCTTAGTAGGGTCCTCCAACGAGCAGTACTTC.

The chain links TRBV10-2 to TRBJ2-6; TRBD1 matches 12 bases. The CDR3 totals 17 residues. The junction had 3 bases not matched to a gene; V was cut back by 4 bases and J by 2 bases. Germline-derived CDR1 and CDR2 are WSHSY and SAAADI. The CDR3 is CASSGDRGLPGANVLTF. The CDR3 DNA reads as TGCGCCAGCAGTGGGGACAGGGGGCTTCCTGGGGCCAACGTCCTGACTTTC.

This sequence joins TRBV30 and TRBJ2-2; TRBD2 aligns across 8 bases. V lost 1 base to trimming and J lost 6 bases; unmatched junction nucleotides: 10. Germline loops: CDR1 GTSNPN, CDR2 SVGIG (reference sequence). The CDR3 extends over 16 amino acids. CDR3 in amino acids: CAWSEKSGSSSGELFF. The CDR3 nucleotides read TGTGCCTGGAGTGAAAAAAGCGGGAGTTCGTCCGGGGAGCTGTTTTTT. Supplemented by reference TRBV30 and TRBJ2-2, the full variable domain reads SQTIHQWPATLVQPVGSPLSLECTVEGTSNPNLYWYRQAAGRGLQLLFYSVGIGQISSEVPQNLSASRPQDRQFILSSKKLLLSDSGFYLCAWSEKSGSSSGELFFGEGSRLTVL.

The genes are TRBV11-2 and TRBJ1-2; TRBD1 is a possible D gene (6 bases). Looked up from germline, CDR1 is SGHAT and CDR2 is FQNNGV. This CDR3 has 13 residues. Trimming took 6 bases from V and 4 from J, leaving 12 bases between them. CDR3 region: CASRQGQSYGYTF. DNA for the CDR3: TGTGCCAGCAGGCAAGGACAGTCCTATGGCTACACCTTC. Based on the CDR3 plus reference TRBV11-2 and TRBJ1-2, the full variable domain is EAGVAQSPRYKIIEKRQSVAFWCNPISGHATLYWYQQILGQGPKLLIQFQNNGVVDDSQLPKDRFSAERLKGVDSTLKIQPAKLEDSAVYLCASRQGQSYGYTFGSGTRLTVV.

This clone is a singleton in its sample. The chain has TRBV4-1 and TRBJ1-4, with D perhaps matching TRBD1 (5 bases). The CDR3 has 17 residues. Trimming cost V 3 bases and J 3 bases, with 17 bases left between them. The V gene's germline CDR1 is MGHRA and CDR2 YSYEKL. This CDR3 is CASSQASAGASNEKLFF. The CDR3 DNA is TGCGCCAGCAGCCAGGCCAGTGCCGGGGCCTCTAATGAAAAACTGTTTTTT.

This clone has only a few counts. J is TRBJ1-1 and V is TRBV6-1; D remains unclear. In germline, CDR1 is MNHNS, CDR2 SASEGT. V lost 2 bases, J lost 4 bases, and 14 bases lay in between. The CDR3 consists of 15 residues. The CDR3 region has the DNA TGTGCCAGCAGTGAAATGTGGGGAGGGCGCACTGAAGCTTTCTTT. The encoded protein is CASSEMWGGRTEAFF.

The chain employs TRBV5-5 and TRBJ1-4; weak D call: TRBD1 (5 bases). Germline V gene data show CDR1 as SGHKS and CDR2 as YYEKEE (reference sequence). This CDR3 is 17 amino acids long. The V end lost 0 bases, the J end lost 0 bases, and 12 bases lay between the germline ends. This CDR3 reads CASSLGAGQATNEKLFF. The CDR3 nucleotides are TGTGCCAGCAGCTTGGGGGCAGGACAAGCAACTAATGAAAAACTGTTTTTT.

The chain carries TRBV2 and TRBJ1-2; no clear D. The germline V and J ends were trimmed by 2 bases and 8 bases, with 15 bases remaining between them. Per the germline V gene, CDR1 is SNHLY and CDR2 is FYNNEI. CDR3 size: 14 residues. The DNA of the CDR3 is TGTGCCAGCAGTGAAAGGGCAGGTCAGACGGGCTACACCTTC. Translated, it gives CASSERAGQTGYTF.

The chain couples TRBV18 to TRBJ2-7; 9 bases align to TRBD2. The CDR3 consists of 14 residues. From germline, CDR1 is KGHSH and CDR2 LQKENI. The V gene end was trimmed by 4 bases and the J gene end by 2 bases; junction bases not matched to a gene: 3. CDR3 sequence reads: CASSRSGGTYEQYF. CDR3 nucleotide sequence: TGTGCCAGCTCACGTAGCGGGGGCACCTACGAGCAGTACTTC.

The chain carries TRBV2 and TRBJ2-1, with D perhaps matching TRBD1 (6 bases). The ends were cut back, 8 bases at V and 7 bases at J, with 15 bases in the middle. Germline loops: CDR1 SNHLY, CDR2 FYNNEI. The CDR3 consists of 13 residues. CDR3 nucleotide sequence: TGTGCCAGCCACTACAGGGCTGGAAATGAGCAGTTCTTC. Residues: CASHYRAGNEQFF.

The CDR3 region is CASSLTSGSGKTQYF. As DNA, the CDR3 is TGTGCCAGCAGCTTAACTAGCGGGAGTGGGAAGACCCAGTACTTC. The rearrangement links TRBV7-3 to TRBJ2-5; 9 bases are shared with TRBD2. CDR1 is SGHTA and CDR2 is FQGTGA in the germline V gene. The junction had 5 bases not matched to a gene; V was cut back by 0 bases and J by 6 bases. This CDR3 has 15 amino acids.

The CDR3, as DNA: TGTGCCTGGAGCCGTGTGGTGGGGGAGCAGTTCTTC. Protein product: CAWSRVVGEQFF. This chain links TRBV30 with TRBJ2-1; D gene uncertain. Trimming took 3 bases from V and 10 from J, leaving 13 bases between them. This CDR3 has 12 amino acids. CDR1 and CDR2 from the germline V gene are GTSNPN and SVGIG (reference sequence).

The chain uses TRBV14 and TRBJ1-6, with D hard to call. Trimming removed 11 bases from V and 6 bases from J, with 11 bases in between. This CDR3 has 12 amino acids. From germline, CDR1 is SGHDN and CDR2 FVKESK. CDR3 in amino acids: CASGLSNSPLHF. Here the CDR3 DNA reads TGTGCCTCAGGACTGAGTAATTCACCCCTCCACTTT.

The genes are TRBV2 and TRBJ1-4; D ambiguous. Looked up from germline, CDR1 is SNHLY and CDR2 is FYNNEI. This CDR3 comprises 16 residues. The V gene lost 1 base and the J gene lost 7 bases, with 16 bases spanning the gap. CDR3 nucleotides: TGTGCCAGCAGTGAAGGCCAGGTCCTGGGAGGTGAAAAACTGTTTTTT. Translated, it gives CASSEGQVLGGEKLFF.

The chain carries TRBV7-8 and TRBJ1-2, with no clear D. The CDR3 contains 14 residues. The germline gives CDR1 SGHVS, CDR2 FQNEAQ. V was shortened by 1 base and J by 7 bases, with 13 bases between the two germline ends. In DNA form, the CDR3 reads TGTGCCAGCAGCTTAGATCGGGAGAAGGGTGGCTACACCTTC. Translated, it gives CASSLDREKGGYTF.

The chain joins TRBV6-5 to TRBJ1-6, with D uncertain. CDR1 is MNHEY and CDR2 is SVGAGI in the germline V gene. The germline V and J ends were trimmed by 2 bases and 7 bases, with 9 bases remaining between them. CDR3 length: 14 amino acids. This CDR3 reads CASSYVAGNSPLHF. In DNA form, the CDR3 reads TGTGCCAGCAGTTACGTGGCGGGAAATTCACCCCTCCACTTT.

The genes are TRBV11-3 and TRBJ2-2, with D tentatively TRBD2 (6 bases). The CDR3 totals 16 residues. The V end was cut by 1 base, the J end by 0 bases, with 9 bases between. CDR1 is SGHNT, CDR2 YENEEA, per germline. CDR3: CASSLAAGTNTGELFF. The CDR3 nucleotides are TGTGCCAGCAGCTTAGCGGCGGGAACGAACACCGGGGAGCTGTTTTTT.

The DNA for the CDR3 is TGTGCCAGCAAGTACGGGAGAGAAAGCAATCAGCCCCAGCATTTT. It encodes CASKYGRESNQPQHF. The V and J genes are TRBV28 and TRBJ1-5, with D hard to call. The V gene lost 7 bases and the J gene lost 1 base, with 14 bases spanning the gap. The CDR3 totals 15 residues. Germline CDR1 is MDHEN and CDR2 is SYDVKM.

The chain links TRBV2 to TRBJ2-5; 8 bases are a match to TRBD1. V shed 6 bases, J shed 1 base, and the junction held 4 bases outside the gene matches. Germline-derived CDR1 and CDR2 are SNHLY and FYNNEI. CDR3 length equals 14 residues. The CDR3 loop reads CASRGQVTQETQYF. CDR3 bases: TGTGCCAGCAGGGGACAGGTGACCCAAGAGACCCAGTACTTC.

The V call is TRBV7-8, the J call TRBJ1-1; D gene unclear. From germline, CDR1 is SGHVS and CDR2 FQNEAQ. V was pared by 0 bases and J by 4 bases, with 12 bases between. The CDR3 consists of 15 residues. In DNA form, the CDR3 reads TGTGCCAGCAGCTTAGCAATGGTGGATTCCACTGAAGCTTTCTTT. Amino acid sequence: CASSLAMVDSTEAFF.

The DNA of the CDR3 is TGCGCCAGCAGCCCCAGCGGGAGAGGGACCTACGAGCAGTACTTC. Translating gives CASSPSGRGTYEQYF. This chain uses TRBV10-1 with TRBJ2-7; 8 bases line up with TRBD2. CDR3 length: 15 residues. Germline lookup yields CDR1 WNHNN and CDR2 SYGVQD (reference sequence). V lost 6 bases and J lost 2; bases outside the gene matches: 9.